This T cell receptor beta chain was captured in a study of beta chain features in type 1 diabetes. Study-level information: There was similarity between patients and healthy donors in age, gender and cell yields. The study's findings and limits: The study found moderately but significantly shorter TCRB CDR3s in all four CD4+ subsets of Type 1 diabetes patients. VDJ junctions from type 1 diabetes patients carried fewer insertions and larger deletions.

Germline V gene sequence: CDR1 SGHRS, CDR2 YFSETQ. V dropped 3 bases and J dropped 6; count of bases not matched to a gene: 9. CDR3 length: 16 amino acids. The authors reverse transcribed all of the isolated RNA, so sequencing captured expressed TCRB transcripts. Assay: immunoSEQ multiplex PCR; the TCRdb copy retains only in-frame clones and omits some. Seen here are a few hundred thousand clones, around an eighth observed once, and the top ten hold about 0.01%. Purities over 98% were achieved in all sorted populations. Only a few counts were recorded for this clone. Antigen: not known. Sequencing used naive CD4+ T cells from blood. This clonotype was sampled from a woman aged 18-29 years with type 1 diabetes. This chain uses TRBV5-1 with TRBJ2-1, with 10 nucleotides matching TRBD2. This CDR3 reads CASSWRASGGANEQFF. CDR3 nucleotide sequence: TGCGCCAGCAGCTGGAGGGCCAGCGGGGGGGCCAATGAGCAGTTCTTC.